The 2 T cell receptor beta chains below come from one sample, sequenced in a study of T cell repertoires in cytomegalovirus infection. In TCRdb, the reads were re-called with MiXCR into one record per CDR3 protein. This table has fewer than 350,000 distinct CDR3 sequences, 25% to 35% appearing once. Their target antigens are unknown. The specimen comprised cultured PBMCs, sampled from culture after CMV antigen stimulation. The receptors stem from a human donor in good health (CMV status not recorded). Some clones in this sample may be carry-over from other donors' samples.

The sample holds a few counts of this clonotype. The V and J genes are TRBV7-2 and TRBJ1-1; weak D call: TRBD1 (5 bases). V was pared by 5 bases and J by 4 bases, with 17 bases between. Germline V gene lookup returns CDR1 SGHTA and CDR2 FQGNSA. There are 15 residues in the CDR3. The CDR3: CASSPPGGVRTEAFF. Written as DNA, the CDR3 is TGTGCCAGCAGCCCCCCGGGGGGAGTGCGCACTGAAGCTTTCTTT.

The rearrangement uses TRBV18 and TRBJ1-4; D is possibly TRBD1 (6 bases). The CDR3 has 13 amino acids. V lost 5 bases and J lost 8, with 12 bases in between. Germline V CDR1 and CDR2: KGHSH, LQKENI. The CDR3 region is CASSEGGDEKLFF. CDR3 DNA: TGTGCCAGCTCAGAGGGGGGAGACGAAAAACTGTTTTTT.